These 18 T cell receptor beta chains share one sample of origin, sequenced in a study of CD8+CD57+ T cells in acquired aplastic anemia. Flow cytometry had shown expanded CD8+CD57+ cells in the patients chosen for sequencing. TCR beta VDJ combinations and CDR3 sequences were profiled from genomic DNA. Using its own MiXCR run on the reads, TCRdb lists one record per CDR3 protein. Seen here are about 190,000 distinct CDR3 sequences, 40% to 55% observed once, and the top ten hold approximately 9.7%. Sequences were obtained from sorted CD4+, CD8+, or CD8+CD57+ T cells (not recorded which) from PBMCs. These receptors were obtained from a human donor with aplastic anemia.

This clonotype showed up just a few times. V usage is TRBV18 and J usage is TRBJ2-7, with a possible D match to TRBD1 (5 bases). This CDR3 has 15 amino acids. The V gene lost 6 bases and the J gene lost 4 bases, with 19 bases spanning the gap. The germline CDR1 and CDR2 sequences are KGHSH and LQKENI. The CDR3 is CASSYPGSTKYEQYF. The CDR3 nucleotides read TGTGCCAGCTCCTACCCAGGGTCCACCAAGTACGAGCAGTACTTC.

The rearrangement uses TRBV20-1 and TRBJ1-2; D is undetermined. The CDR3 totals 12 residues. Germline V gives CDR1 DFQATT, CDR2 SNEGSKA (reference sequence). V dropped 6 bases and J dropped 3 bases, with 11 bases sitting between them. The CDR3 sequence is CSAVGTDYGYTF. The DNA of the CDR3 is TGCAGTGCCGTCGGAACGGACTATGGCTACACCTTC.

V and J are TRBV7-3 and TRBJ2-7; D remains unclear. This CDR3 comprises 14 residues. Trimming removed 2 bases from V and 2 bases from J, with 10 bases in between. CDR1 is SGHTA and CDR2 is FQGTGA in the germline V gene. In DNA form, the CDR3 reads TGTGCCAGCAGCTTAGCAGGTCCCACCTACGAGCAGTACTTC. It translates to CASSLAGPTYEQYF.

This clonotype was detected only a few times. This sequence joins TRBV30 and TRBJ1-1, with unresolved D. This CDR3 is built from 11 residues. The germline gives CDR1 GTSNPN, CDR2 SVGIG (reference sequence). V lost 5 bases and J 1 base, leaving 5 bases between the germline ends. CDR3 sequence (DNA): TGTGCCTGGGTTACGAACACTGAAGCTTTCTTT. It translates to CAWVTNTEAFF. Full variable domain (remainder filled in from reference TRBV30 and TRBJ1-1): SQTIHQWPATLVQPVGSPLSLECTVEGTSNPNLYWYRQAAGRGLQLLFYSVGIGQISSEVPQNLSASRPQDRQFILSSKKLLLSDSGFYLCAWVTNTEAFFGQGTRLTVV.

This clonotype was picked up a small number of times. The rearrangement joins TRBV24-1 to TRBJ1-2; tentatively, D is TRBD1 (6 bases). Germline V gene data show CDR1 as KGHDR and CDR2 as SFDVKD. This CDR3 has 13 residues. V lost 9 bases to trimming and J lost 4 bases, with 14 bases between them. CDR3 nucleotides: TGTGCCACCCAACAGGGAGCTCCCTATGGCTACACCTTC. It encodes CATQQGAPYGYTF.

This clonotype came up many times. This sequence joins TRBV2 and TRBJ2-7, with 11 bases matching TRBD2. Germline V CDR1 and CDR2: SNHLY, FYNNEI. The CDR3 consists of 13 residues. V trimming: 8 bases; J trimming: 7 bases; junction bases outside the gene matches: 7. The CDR3 loop is CASQLAGASEQYF. The CDR3 nucleotides are TGTGCCAGCCAACTAGCGGGAGCGTCAGAGCAGTACTTC.

This clonotype was found a few times. This chain connects TRBV20-1 to TRBJ2-7; D possibly uses TRBD1 or TRBD2 (5 bases each). The germline V gene has CDR1 DFQATT and CDR2 SNEGSKA (reference sequence). This CDR3 has 13 amino acids. The V and J ends lost 3 bases and 6 bases respectively, with 15 bases between them. CDR3 sequence: CSASGTDTFEQYF. CDR3 sequence (DNA): TGCAGTGCTAGCGGGACGGACACCTTCGAGCAGTACTTC.

This clonotype was seen a few times. The gene calls are TRBV20-1 and TRBJ2-7, with 8 bases identical to TRBD2. The V gene end was trimmed by 3 bases and the J gene end by 6 bases; junction bases not matched to a gene: 4. The germline CDR1 and CDR2 sequences are DFQATT and SNEGSKA (reference sequence). This CDR3 has 12 residues. CDR3 sequence: CSARGSGVEQYF. CDR3 bases: TGCAGTGCTAGGGGTAGCGGGGTCGAGCAGTACTTC.

The chain links TRBV20-1 to TRBJ1-2; a weak D match, TRBD1 (5 bases). Germline values: CDR1 DFQATT, CDR2 SNEGSKA (reference sequence). The CDR3 contains 18 residues. V was cut by 1 base and J by 2 bases, with 23 bases left in between. The DNA for the CDR3 is TGCAGTGCTAGAGCAGGGATCGGCCGGTACGCGGAAAACTATGGCTACACCTTC. Protein product: CSARAGIGRYAENYGYTF.

This clonotype has only a few counts. The chain combines TRBV25-1 with TRBJ2-1; TRBD1 agrees at 8 bases. Germline V gene sequence: CDR1 MGHDK, CDR2 SYGVNS. V lost 3 bases to trimming and J lost 4 bases; unmatched junction nucleotides: 2. This CDR3 has 14 residues. CDR3 sequence: CASSEGQDYNEQFF. In DNA form, the CDR3 reads TGTGCCAGCAGTGAGGGACAGGATTACAATGAGCAGTTCTTC.

CDR3 sequence reads: CAIATRGQETQYF. The CDR3 DNA reads TGTGCCATCGCTACCAGGGGGCAAGAGACCCAGTACTTC. The V and J genes are TRBV2 and TRBJ2-5, with TRBD1 identical over 7 bases. The CDR3 loop spans 13 amino acids. The germline CDR1 and CDR2 sequences are SNHLY and FYNNEI. J was trimmed by 2 bases and V by 10 bases; bases with no gene match: 7.

The chain employs TRBV19 and TRBJ2-7; the D gene is possibly TRBD2 (5 bases). This CDR3 is 14 amino acids long. V lost 1 base and J 6 bases, leaving 13 bases between the germline ends. Germline assignment: CDR1 LNHDA and CDR2 SQIVND (reference sequence). CDR3 DNA: TGTGCCAGTAGTATAGGACTACGCACGAGCGAGCAGTACTTC. Its protein is CASSIGLRTSEQYF.

This clonotype was seen ten or more times. The V call is TRBV20-1, the J call TRBJ1-1; D gene uncertain. The germline gives CDR1 DFQATT, CDR2 SNEGSKA (reference sequence). With 0 bases removed from V and 1 base from J, the gap between germline ends came to 12 bases. This CDR3 is built from 15 residues. The CDR3 sequence: CSARDVRRRNTEAFF. The CDR3 nucleotides are TGCAGTGCTAGAGACGTCCGCAGGAGGAACACTGAAGCTTTCTTT.

A note on this clonotype: A much larger clone differs by one base, so this may be a read error. The chain is built from TRBV7-8 and TRBJ2-1; possible D gene TRBD1, 6 bases. The CDR3 consists of 15 residues. Germline CDR1 SGHVS, CDR2 FQNEAQ. V was cut by 4 bases and J by 9 bases, with 19 bases left in between. CDR3 protein: CASSSGPGTCSEQFF. The CDR3 DNA is TGTGCCAGCAGCTCCGGACCAGGGACATGCAGTGAGCAGTTCTTC. Together with reference TRBV7-8 and TRBJ2-1, the CDR3 gives the full variable domain: GAGVSQSPRYKVAKRGQDVALRCDPISGHVSLFWYQQALGQGPEFLTYFQNEAQLDKSGLPSDRFFAERPEGSVSTLKIQRTQQEDSAVYLCASSSGPGTCSEQFFGPGTRLTVL.

This clonotype was counted at least ten times. The chain is built from TRBV6-4 and TRBJ1-1; D gene unclear. The CDR3 runs 13 residues. CDR1 and CDR2 (germline): MRHNA, SNTAGT. Trimming stripped 5 bases from V and 1 base from J, with 8 bases between. The DNA for the CDR3 is TGTGCCAGCAGTCTCGAGGAGAACACTGAAGCTTTCTTT. The encoded protein is CASSLEENTEAFF.

This rearrangement joins TRBV7-2 to TRBJ1-5; tentative D call: TRBD1 (5 bases). Per the germline V gene, CDR1 is SGHTA and CDR2 is FQGNSA. This CDR3 region has 15 residues. V was shortened by 1 base and J by 7 bases, with 14 bases between the two germline ends. The CDR3: CASSLGWREGQPQHF. The CDR3 DNA sequence: TGTGCCAGCAGCTTAGGTTGGAGGGAGGGGCAGCCCCAGCATTTT.

The V call is TRBV19, the J call TRBJ1-3; no clear D. Germline V gene data show CDR1 as LNHDA and CDR2 as SQIVND (reference sequence). Trimming removed 4 bases from V and 2 bases from J, with 6 bases in between. The CDR3 runs to 13 residues. CDR3 nucleotides: TGTGCCAGTAGTAACAGCCCTGGAAACACCATATATTTT. Protein: CASSNSPGNTIYF.

This rearrangement joins TRBV19 to TRBJ1-1, with a weak D call TRBD1 (5 bases). The germline V gene encodes CDR1 LNHDA and CDR2 SQIVND (reference sequence). The CDR3 spans 12 residues. Trimming took 10 bases from V and 4 from J, leaving 13 bases between them. As DNA, the CDR3 is TGTGCCACCTCGGGGGGGGGCACTGAAGCTTTCTTT. Its translation is CATSGGGTEAFF. Full variable domain (missing parts from reference TRBV19 and TRBJ1-1): DGGITQSPKYLFRKEGQNVTLSCEQNLNHDAMYWYRQDPGQGLRLIYYSQIVNDFQKGDIAEGYSVSREKKESFPLTVTSAQKNPTAFYLCATSGGGTEAFFGQGTRLTVV.